This T cell receptor (beta chain) was observed in a study of blood T cell repertoires in COVID-19. About the study: PBMCs, B-cell-depleted T cells, or T cells provided the cDNA or gDNA that made up the material.

Study processing details: Estimates of nucleated cell counts were drawn from the amplification of reference gene primers. The method was immunoSEQ multiplex PCR; TCRdb's version includes in-frame clones alone and lacks a portion of them. V and J calls plus clone size are reproduced from that table; the DNA served to infer D and trimming. The data show around 140,000 clones, with around 82% seen just once and approximately 40% held by the top ten. The sequenced material came from peripheral blood. The receptor was isolated from a human donor in a cohort sampled during active COVID-19.

The CDR3 sequence: CAISATSGAKETQYF. The CDR3 DNA follows: TGTGCCATCAGTGCTACTAGCGGGGCCAAAGAGACCCAGTACTTC. The V call is TRBV10-3, the J call TRBJ2-5, with 10 bases matching TRBD2. V shed 4 bases and J 3 bases; nucleotides not matched to a gene: 5. Looked up from germline, CDR1 is ENHRY and CDR2 is SYGVKD. The CDR3 runs 15 residues.